This T cell receptor (beta chain) comes out of a study of CD8+CD57+ T cells in acquired aplastic anemia. CDR1 LNHDA and CDR2 SQIVND come from the germline V gene (reference sequence). V was pared by 6 bases and J by 5 bases, with 13 bases of the junction left unmatched. The CDR3 runs to 17 residues. Findings of the study overall: Researchers report that some 31 CD8+ CDR3 sequences appeared in both patients and controls.

Those patients picked for sequencing had displayed CD8+CD57+ cell expansion on flow cytometry. This clonotype was seen ten or more times. Its matching antigen is unknown. The template for TCR beta VDJ and CDR3 sequence profiling was genomic DNA. One entry per CDR3 protein, called by TCRdb with MiXCR from the reads. The sample carries 200,000 to 250,000 distinct CDR3 sequences, more than 40% recorded once. The chain is built from TRBV19 and TRBJ1-6, with 7 bases identical to TRBD1. This TCR came from a human donor with aplastic anemia. What was sequenced was sorted CD4+, CD8+, or CD8+CD57+ T cells (not recorded which) from PBMCs. In nucleotides, the CDR3 is TGTGCCAGTAGAACAGGGGTTTTAGGGTTACATAATTCACCCCTCCACTTT. Translating it yields CASRTGVLGLHNSPLHF. The full variable domain, with the rest looked up from reference TRBV19 and TRBJ1-6, is DGGITQSPKYLFRKEGQNVTLSCEQNLNHDAMYWYRQDPGQGLRLIYYSQIVNDFQKGDIAEGYSVSREKKESFPLTVTSAQKNPTAFYLCASRTGVLGLHNSPLHFGNGTRLTVT.